This TCR beta chain was sequenced during a study of T cell responses to AZD1222 COVID-19 vaccine. Germline assignment: CDR1 SGHRS and CDR2 YFSETQ. The CDR3 sequence is 13 residues long. Trimming cost V 4 bases and J 7 bases, with 14 bases left between them. Study findings and constraints: Of the AZD1222 recipients, only five to seven were seropositive at baseline.

Worth noting for this clone: Its antigen is unknown.

Using immunoSEQ multiplex PCR, the repertoire was profiled, and TCRdb retains in-frame clones only, with some absent. The data contain about 150,000 clones, 85% to 95% of them singletons. This specimen was peripheral blood, taken 28 days after the second AZD1222 dose. The rearrangement links TRBV5-1 to TRBJ1-1; D is possibly TRBD1 (5 bases). This clonotype was sampled from an adult who received the AZD1222 COVID-19 vaccine. The CDR3: CASSAGTEGEAFF. The CDR3 nucleotides read TGCGCCAGCAGCGCAGGGACTGAGGGTGAAGCTTTCTTT.